This T cell receptor beta chain was observed in a study of shared clonotypes between healthy human individuals. The overall study: Participating donors consisted of a couple of women and a few men aged 18 to 49.

In the authors' methods: Filtering was not the same, since immunoSEQ gave junction-only sequences without quality scores. The table came from immunoSEQ multiplex PCR; TCRdb's copy has only in-frame clones and leaves some out. The DNA was the basis for D and trimming; V, J and clone size are from that table. This table has around 2,000,000 clones, 85% to 95% appearing once. V dropped 11 bases and J dropped 3 bases, with 16 bases sitting between them. Germline V lookup: CDR1 MNHEY, CDR2 SVGAGI. The CDR3 contains 13 residues. CD45RO-negative CD8 cells positively selected for CCR7 made up the naive population, which excluded terminally differentiated effector memory CD45RA+ cells.

The source of this sequence is a man aged 18-30 years in good health. Some clones in this sample may be carry-over from other donors' samples. The chain has TRBV6-5 and TRBJ1-1, with D perhaps TRBD1 (6 bases). The sequenced material came from naive CD8+ T cells from PBMCs. The CDR3 sequence: CASAPGAYTEAFF. The CDR3 nucleotides are TGTGCCTCAGCTCCAGGGGCGTACACTGAAGCTTTCTTT.